This T cell receptor beta chain was identified in a study of immune evolution from preneoplasia to lung adenocarcinoma. Worth noting for this clone: Antigen specificity is unknown.

Overall study results and limits: Later-stage lesions appeared to have more T cells, more diversity, less clonality. Top clone frequencies peaked in normal lung, apparently declining through invasive adenocarcinoma.

Germline V gene lookup returns CDR1 MDHEN and CDR2 SYDVKM. V was pared by 4 bases and J by 8 bases, with 5 bases between. The CDR3 loop spans 10 amino acids. TCRdb's copy holds only in-frame clones and misses some; the assay was immunoSEQ multiplex PCR. The sample carries a few thousand clones, about 89% recorded once. Patient tissue came from resections in Japan or China, 2014–2017. Nucleic acids came from premalignant or tumor cells enriched by macro-dissection. The sequenced sample consisted of FFPE minimally invasive lung adenocarcinoma tissue. This TCR derives from a donor at least 70 years old with lung adenocarcinoma. This sequence joins TRBV28 and TRBJ1-2; D uncertain. The CDR3 is CASSSTGYTF. The CDR3 region has the DNA TGTGCCAGCAGTTCAACGGGCTACACCTTC.